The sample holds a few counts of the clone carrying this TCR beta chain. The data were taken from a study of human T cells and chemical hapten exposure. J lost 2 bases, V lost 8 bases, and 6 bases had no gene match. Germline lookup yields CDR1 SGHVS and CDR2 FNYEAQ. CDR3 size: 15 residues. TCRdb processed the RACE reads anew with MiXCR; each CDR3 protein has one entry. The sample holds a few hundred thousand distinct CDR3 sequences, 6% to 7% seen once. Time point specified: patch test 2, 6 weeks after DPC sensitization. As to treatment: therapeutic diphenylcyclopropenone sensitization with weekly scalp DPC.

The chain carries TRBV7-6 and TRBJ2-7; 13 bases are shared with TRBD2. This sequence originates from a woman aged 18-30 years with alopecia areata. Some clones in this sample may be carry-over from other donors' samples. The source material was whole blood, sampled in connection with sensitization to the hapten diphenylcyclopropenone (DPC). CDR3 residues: CASRRLAGGPYEQYF. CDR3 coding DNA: TGTGCCAGCCGGAGACTAGCGGGGGGCCCCTACGAGCAGTACTTC.